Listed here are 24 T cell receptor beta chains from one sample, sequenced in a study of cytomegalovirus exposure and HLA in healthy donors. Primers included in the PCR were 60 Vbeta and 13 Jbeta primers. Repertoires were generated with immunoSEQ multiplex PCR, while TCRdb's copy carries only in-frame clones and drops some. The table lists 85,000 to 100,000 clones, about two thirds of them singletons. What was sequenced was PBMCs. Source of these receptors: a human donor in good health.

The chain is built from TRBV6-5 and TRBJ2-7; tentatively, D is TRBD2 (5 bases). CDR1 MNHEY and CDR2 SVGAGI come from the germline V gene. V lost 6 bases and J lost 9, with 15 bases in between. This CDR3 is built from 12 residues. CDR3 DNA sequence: TGTGCCAGCAGCCACCAGGTCGGAGGGCAGTACTTC. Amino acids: CASSHQVGGQYF.

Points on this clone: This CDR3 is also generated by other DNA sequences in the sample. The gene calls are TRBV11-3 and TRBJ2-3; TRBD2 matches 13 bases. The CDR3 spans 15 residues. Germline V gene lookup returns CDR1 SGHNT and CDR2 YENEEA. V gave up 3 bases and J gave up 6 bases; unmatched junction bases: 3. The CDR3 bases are TGTGCCAGCAGCTTGACTAGCGGGGGGACGGATACGCAGTATTTT. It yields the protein CASSLTSGGTDTQYF.

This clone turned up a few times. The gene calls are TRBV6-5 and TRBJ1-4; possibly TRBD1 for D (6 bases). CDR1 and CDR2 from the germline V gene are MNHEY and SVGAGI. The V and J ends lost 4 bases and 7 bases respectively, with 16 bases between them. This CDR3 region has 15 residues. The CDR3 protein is CASSSIRDTVEKLFF. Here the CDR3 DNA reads TGTGCCAGCAGTTCTATTCGGGACACGGTTGAAAAACTGTTTTTT.

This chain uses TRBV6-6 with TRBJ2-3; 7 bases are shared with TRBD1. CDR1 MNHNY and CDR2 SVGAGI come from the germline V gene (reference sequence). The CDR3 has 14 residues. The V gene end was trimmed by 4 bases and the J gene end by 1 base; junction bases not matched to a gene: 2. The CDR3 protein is CASSLGQGTDTQYF. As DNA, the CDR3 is TGTGCCAGCAGTTTAGGACAGGGCACAGATACGCAGTATTTT.

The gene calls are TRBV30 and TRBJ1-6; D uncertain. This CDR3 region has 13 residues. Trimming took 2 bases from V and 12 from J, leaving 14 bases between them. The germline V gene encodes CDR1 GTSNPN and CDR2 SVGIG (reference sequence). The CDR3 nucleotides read TGTGCCTGGAGTACTGGGAGGGTGGAACCCCTCCACTTT. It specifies CAWSTGRVEPLHF.

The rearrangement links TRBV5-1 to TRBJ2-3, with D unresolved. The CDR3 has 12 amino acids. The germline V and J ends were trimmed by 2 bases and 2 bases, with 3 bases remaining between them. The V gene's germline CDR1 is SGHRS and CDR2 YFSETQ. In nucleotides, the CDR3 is TGCGCCAGCAGCTTCTACACAGATACGCAGTATTTT. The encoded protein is CASSFYTDTQYF.

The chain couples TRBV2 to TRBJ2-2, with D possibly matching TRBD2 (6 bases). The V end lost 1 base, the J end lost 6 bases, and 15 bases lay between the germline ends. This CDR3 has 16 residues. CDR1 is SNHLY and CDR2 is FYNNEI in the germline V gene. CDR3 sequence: CASSEEPRSGAGELFF. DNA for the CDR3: TGTGCCAGCAGTGAAGAACCGAGGTCGGGAGCCGGGGAGCTGTTTTTT.

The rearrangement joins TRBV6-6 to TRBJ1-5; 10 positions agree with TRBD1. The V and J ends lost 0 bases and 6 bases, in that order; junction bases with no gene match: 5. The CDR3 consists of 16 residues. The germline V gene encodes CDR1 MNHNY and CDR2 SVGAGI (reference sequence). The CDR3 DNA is TGTGCCAGCAGTTACTCGCGACAGGGGGCTGGTCAGCCCCAGCATTTT. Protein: CASSYSRQGAGQPQHF.

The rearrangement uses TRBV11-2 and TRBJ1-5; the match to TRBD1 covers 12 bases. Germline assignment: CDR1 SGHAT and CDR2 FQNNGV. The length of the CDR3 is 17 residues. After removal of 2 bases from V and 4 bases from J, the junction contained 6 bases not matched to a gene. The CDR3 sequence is CASSLTGTGGANQPQHF. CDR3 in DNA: TGTGCCAGCAGCTTAACCGGGACAGGGGGCGCGAATCAGCCCCAGCATTTT.

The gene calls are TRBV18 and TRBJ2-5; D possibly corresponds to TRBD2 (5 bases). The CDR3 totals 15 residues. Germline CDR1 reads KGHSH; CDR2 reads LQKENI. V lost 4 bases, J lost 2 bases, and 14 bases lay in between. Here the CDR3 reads CASSLEGLAQETQYF. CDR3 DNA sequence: TGTGCCAGCTCACTTGAGGGTTTGGCTCAAGAGACCCAGTACTTC.

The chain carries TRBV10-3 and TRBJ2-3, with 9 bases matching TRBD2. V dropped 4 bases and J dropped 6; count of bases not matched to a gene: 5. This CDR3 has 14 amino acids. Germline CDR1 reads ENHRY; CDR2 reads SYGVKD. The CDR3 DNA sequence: TGTGCCATCAGTGGCGGCGGGGGGGCTGATACGCAGTATTTT. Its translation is CAISGGGGADTQYF.

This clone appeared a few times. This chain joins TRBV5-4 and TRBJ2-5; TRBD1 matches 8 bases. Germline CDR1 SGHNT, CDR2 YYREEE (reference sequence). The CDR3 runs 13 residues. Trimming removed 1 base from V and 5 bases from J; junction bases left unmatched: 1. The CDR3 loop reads CASSLTGGETQYF. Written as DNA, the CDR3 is TGTGCCAGCAGCTTGACAGGGGGGGAGACCCAGTACTTC.

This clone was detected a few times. The CDR3 loop is CASSLSAGGRYNEQFF. CDR3 DNA sequence: TGTGCCAGCAGCTTGAGTGCGGGGGGGCGGTACAATGAGCAGTTCTTC. The rearrangement links TRBV11-3 to TRBJ2-1; 9 nucleotides line up with TRBD2. This CDR3 contains 16 residues. The germline CDR1 and CDR2 sequences are SGHNT and YENEEA. Trimming took 3 bases from V and 4 from J; bases not matched to a gene: 7.

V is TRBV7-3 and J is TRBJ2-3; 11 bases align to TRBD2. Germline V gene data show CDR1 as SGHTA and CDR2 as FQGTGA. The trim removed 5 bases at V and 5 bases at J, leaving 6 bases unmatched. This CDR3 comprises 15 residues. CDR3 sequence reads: CASSHSGGAGDTQYF. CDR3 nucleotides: TGTGCCAGCAGCCATAGCGGGGGGGCCGGAGATACGCAGTATTTT.

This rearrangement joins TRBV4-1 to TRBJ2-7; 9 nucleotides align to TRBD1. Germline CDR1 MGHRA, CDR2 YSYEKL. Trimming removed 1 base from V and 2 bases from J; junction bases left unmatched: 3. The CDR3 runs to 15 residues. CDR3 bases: TGCGCCAGCAGCCAAGGGGGACAGGGTCCCTACGAGCAGTACTTC. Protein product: CASSQGGQGPYEQYF.

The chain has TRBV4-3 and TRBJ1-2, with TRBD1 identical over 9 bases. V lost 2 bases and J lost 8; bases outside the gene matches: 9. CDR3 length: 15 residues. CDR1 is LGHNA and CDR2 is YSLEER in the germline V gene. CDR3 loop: CASSQNHRTGEGYTF. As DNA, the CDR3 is TGCGCCAGCAGCCAAAATCATAGGACAGGGGAAGGCTACACCTTC.

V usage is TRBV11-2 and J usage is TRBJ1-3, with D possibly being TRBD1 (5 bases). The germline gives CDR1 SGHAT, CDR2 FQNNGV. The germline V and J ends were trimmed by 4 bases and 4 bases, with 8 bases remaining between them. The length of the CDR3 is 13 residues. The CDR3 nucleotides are TGTGCCAGCAGCTCACACAGGGGAAACACCATATATTTT. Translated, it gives CASSSHRGNTIYF.

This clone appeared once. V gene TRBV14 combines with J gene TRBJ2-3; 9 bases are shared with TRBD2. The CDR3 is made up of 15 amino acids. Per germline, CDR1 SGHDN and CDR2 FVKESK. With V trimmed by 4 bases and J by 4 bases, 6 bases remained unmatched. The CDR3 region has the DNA TGTGCCAGCAGCCGGACGGGACTAGCCCCAGATACGCAGTATTTT. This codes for CASSRTGLAPDTQYF.

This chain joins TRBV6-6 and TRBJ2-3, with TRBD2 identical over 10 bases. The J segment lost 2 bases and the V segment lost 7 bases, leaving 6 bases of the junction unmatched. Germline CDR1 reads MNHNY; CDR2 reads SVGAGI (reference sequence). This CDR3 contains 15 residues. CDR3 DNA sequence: TGTGCCAGCACGGGACTAGCGTCGAACACAGATACGCAGTATTTT. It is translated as CASTGLASNTDTQYF.

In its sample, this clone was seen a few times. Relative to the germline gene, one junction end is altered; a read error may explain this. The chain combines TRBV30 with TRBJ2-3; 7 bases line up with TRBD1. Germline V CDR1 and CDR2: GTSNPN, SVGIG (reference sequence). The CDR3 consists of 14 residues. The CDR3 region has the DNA TGTGCCTGGAGTCTTTTCGGACAGGCCCTCCCGCAATATTTT. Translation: CAWSLFGQALPQYF. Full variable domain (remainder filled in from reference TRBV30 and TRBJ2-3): SQTIHQWPATLVQPVGSPLSLECTVEGTSNPNLYWYRQAAGRGLQLLFYSVGIGQISSEVPQNLSASRPQDRQFILSSKKLLLSDSGFYLCAWSLFGQALPQYFGPGTRLTVL.

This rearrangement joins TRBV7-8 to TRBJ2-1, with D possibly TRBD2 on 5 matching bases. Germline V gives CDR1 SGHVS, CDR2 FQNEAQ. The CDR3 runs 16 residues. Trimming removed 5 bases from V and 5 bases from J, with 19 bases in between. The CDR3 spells CASSDRTLGQNNEQFF. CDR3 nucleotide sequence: TGTGCCAGCAGCGACCGGACTCTAGGTCAGAACAATGAGCAGTTCTTC.

CDR3 sequence reads: CASRDRGGTEAFF. For the CDR3, the DNA is TGTGCCAGCAGGGACCGAGGGGGCACTGAAGCTTTCTTT. The genes are TRBV6-6 and TRBJ1-1; D might be TRBD1 (6 bases). CDR1 is MNHNY and CDR2 is SVGAGI in the germline V gene (reference sequence). V lost 6 bases, J lost 4 bases, and 12 bases lay in between. This CDR3 is 13 amino acids long.

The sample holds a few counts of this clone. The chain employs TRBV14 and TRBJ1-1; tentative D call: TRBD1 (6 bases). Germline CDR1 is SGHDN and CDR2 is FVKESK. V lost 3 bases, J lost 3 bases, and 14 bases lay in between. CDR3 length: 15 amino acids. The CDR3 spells CASSHLQGRDTEAFF. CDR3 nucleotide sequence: TGTGCCAGCAGCCACCTACAGGGCCGGGACACTGAAGCTTTCTTT.

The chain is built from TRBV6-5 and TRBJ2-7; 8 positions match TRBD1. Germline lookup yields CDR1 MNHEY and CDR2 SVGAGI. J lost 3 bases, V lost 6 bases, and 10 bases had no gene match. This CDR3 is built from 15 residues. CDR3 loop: CASRRIRQGHYEQYF. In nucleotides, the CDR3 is TGTGCCAGCAGAAGAATAAGACAGGGGCACTACGAGCAGTACTTC.